A selection of T cell receptor beta chains follows, all from one sample in a study of T cells after yellow fever vaccination. TCRdb reprocessed the 5' RACE reads via MiXCR and lists one record per CDR3 protein. The table lists more than 75,000 distinct CDR3 sequences, 8.9% of them singletons, with roughly 17% in the top ten. Source: CD8+ T cells not binding an NS4B(214-222) dextramer, sorted from PBMCs, taken about 2 weeks after the first yellow fever vaccination. Receptors were obtained from a man between 18 and 29 years old who received the YFV17D yellow fever vaccine. Each CDR3 is given with its conserved first and last residue. D genes are given only for firm matches. Clone size is stated in some rows and not others, as once, few, many or a class when expanded.

TRBJ1-2	.	TRBD1	TRBV7-9	TGTGCCAGCAGCCATGGACAGGGGTCGGTCTATGGCTACACCTTC	CASSHGQGSVYGYTF
TRBJ2-3	.	TRBD2	TRBV5-1	TGCGCCTCCAGCCCCTCCTCGGGGGGGACCACAGATACGCAGTATTTT	CASSPSSGGTTDTQYF
TRBJ2-7	.	.	TRBV12-3/TRBV12-4	TGTGCCAGCAGTTCCCCCCTACACGGCTACGAGCAGTACTTC	CASSSPLHGYEQYF
TRBJ1-2	few	.	TRBV11-2	TGTGCCAGCAGCTCCCCGGACAGAGATTATGGCTACACCTTC	CASSSPDRDYGYTF
TRBJ2-3	few	TRBD2	TRBV7-3	TGTGCCAGCAGCCCCCTAGCGGGGGGCCCAGATACGCAGTATTTT	CASSPLAGGPDTQYF
TRBJ1-4	.	.	TRBV4-1	TGCGCCAGCAGCCAAGGCTCTAGGGTTTCTAATGAAAAACTGTTTTTT	CASSQGSRVSNEKLFF
TRBJ1-1	.	.	TRBV6-5	TGTGCCAGCAGTACCTTCGGGGGGGTTCAAGCTTTCTTT	CASSTFGGVQAFF
TRBJ2-2	.	.	TRBV7-2	TGTGCCAGCAGCTTAGACTTAAGGGAGCTGTTTTTT	CASSLDLRELFF
TRBJ1-5	few	.	TRBV4-1	TGCGCCAGCAGCCATGGGGGACTCAATCAGCCCCAGCATTTT	CASSHGGLNQPQHF
TRBJ2-1	few	TRBD2	TRBV19	TGTGCCAGTAGTATCGGCGGGGGGCGGCTTGAGCAGTTCTTC	CASSIGGGRLEQFF
TRBJ2-3	few	.	TRBV6-1	TGTGCCAGCAGCTCCCACAGAGCTAGCACAGATACGCAGTATTTT	CASSSHRASTDTQYF
TRBJ2-7	few	.	TRBV7-9	TGTGCCAGCAGCCCCCCTTTTATCGGGGACTCCTACGAGCAGTACTTC	CASSPPFIGDSYEQYF
TRBJ1-1	.	.	TRBV3-1	TGTGCCAGCAGCCAAGGACAGCACATGAACACTGAAGCTTTCTTT	CASSQGQHMNTEAFF
TRBJ1-1	few	.	TRBV27	TGTGCCAGCAATTATCCCCTCGAGGACCGGCGGGACACTGAAGCTTTCTTT	CASNYPLEDRRDTEAFF
TRBJ2-3	.	TRBD1	TRBV7-3	TGTGCCAGCAGAGCCGGGACAGGGGGGAACACAGATACGCAGTATTTT	CASRAGTGGNTDTQYF
TRBJ1-5	few	.	TRBV12-3/TRBV12-4	TGTGCCAGCAGTTTTAAGGGCGAGGGGCCCCAGCATTTT	CASSFKGEGPQHF
TRBJ2-3	many	.	TRBV3-1	TGTGCCAGCAGCCTCATAGCTAGGGCGTCTAGCACAGATACGCAGTATTTT	CASSLIARASSTDTQYF
TRBJ2-3	.	.	TRBV19	TGTGCCAGTAGTATGACCTCCCAACGTTTCGGGGGCACAGATACGCAGTATTTT	CASSMTSQRFGGTDTQYF
TRBJ2-7	few	.	TRBV6-1	TGTGCCAGCAGCCAGACAGCCTCCTACGAGCAGTACTTC	CASSQTASYEQYF
TRBJ2-7	few	TRBD1	TRBV5-6	TGTGCCAGCAGCTGGGACAGCGACTACGAGCAGTACTTC	CASSWDSDYEQYF
TRBJ1-6	.	TRBD1	TRBV7-6	TGTGCCAGCAGAGCCGGGACAGGGAATTCACCCCTCCACTTT	CASRAGTGNSPLHF
TRBJ2-2	.	TRBD1	TRBV20-1	TGCAGTGCGCCGTGGACAGGGGGCTTCGGGGAGCTGTTTTTT	CSAPWTGGFGELFF
TRBJ2-1	few	.	TRBV7-9	TGTGCCAGCACGGTTGAGGGGGGGAGGAATGAGCAGTTCTTC	CASTVEGGRNEQFF
TRBJ1-1	.	.	TRBV6-1	TGTGCCAGCGGGCCGTCTCTTCTCACTGAAGCTTTCTTT	CASGPSLLTEAFF
TRBJ2-3	.	TRBD2	TRBV28	TGTGCCAGCAGTTTATATGCTAGCGGGGTCGCAGATACGCAGTATTTT	CASSLYASGVADTQYF
TRBJ2-3	.	TRBD1	TRBV6-1	TGTGCCTCCAGGCCGGGGACAGTCACGGATACGCAGTATTTT	CASRPGTVTDTQYF
TRBJ1-6	.	.	TRBV5-6	TGTGCCAGCGAGGACCGGACCTCCTATAATTCACCCCTCCACTTT	CASEDRTSYNSPLHF
TRBJ2-2	few	.	TRBV7-3	TGTGCCAGCAGCTTAATGGAGGGGCGAGGGACCGGGGAGCTGTTTTTT	CASSLMEGRGTGELFF
TRBJ2-5	many	TRBD2	TRBV7-2	TGTGCCAGCAGTTCGGGACTAGACCAAGAGACCCAGTACTTC	CASSSGLDQETQYF
TRBJ2-7	many	TRBD1	TRBV29-1	TGCAGCGTTGGAGGGACAGTTTACGAGCAGTACTTC	CSVGGTVYEQYF
TRBJ2-3	few	.	TRBV6-2/TRBV6-3	TGTGCCAGCATAGATATCGCCGATACGCAGTATTTT	CASIDIADTQYF
TRBJ2-3	few	TRBD2	TRBV7-6	TGTGCCAGCAGCCGGGGACTAGCGGGGGGGCATGGAGCAGATACGCAGTATTTT	CASSRGLAGGHGADTQYF
TRBJ1-4	.	.	TRBV6-5	TGTGCCAGCAGTTACTCGATTGGCGAAAAACTGTTTTTT	CASSYSIGEKLFF
TRBJ1-1	.	.	TRBV20-1	TGCAGTGCTAGAGAGGCCAGAAAGAACACTGAAGCTTTCTTT	CSAREARKNTEAFF
TRBJ1-2	few	.	TRBV12-3/TRBV12-4	TGTGCCAGCAGTTTCAGAGATAGCTATGGCTACACCTTC	CASSFRDSYGYTF
TRBJ2-1	.	TRBD1	TRBV7-6	TGTGCCAGCAGCCTCGACAGGGGCACGAACAATGAGCAGTTCTTC	CASSLDRGTNNEQFF